Here is one T cell receptor beta chain with its context. Its antigen is not yet known. Without the conserved terminal phenylalanine or tryptophan, this CDR3 likely stems from a read error. The limits of the CDR3 on the DNA are not certain, so only TCRdb's listed CDR3 is given. Each collaborating institution followed its own protocols to collect whole blood in K2EDTA tubes. For TCRbeta analysis, collaborator samples were shipped as frozen whole blood, as isolated PBMCs, or as DNA extracted from either sample type. The data stem from a study of blood T cell repertoires in COVID-19 (dated by TCRdb to 2020 to 2021). Concerning the study at large: The collaborator samples originated in the United States, Italy and Spain and spanned the acute and convalescent phases of COVID-19. The prospective study material was composed of cDNA or gDNA derived from T cells, B-cell-depleted T cells, or PBMCs. Subjects who had been exposed to COVID-19, were actively infected with it, or had recovered from it provided the deeply sampled blood TCRbeta repertoires that made up the dataset. The repertoires were released in a freely available public database meant as a resource for research on the immune response to SARS-CoV-2. Samples came from the ongoing ImmuneRACE study (first 160 participants) plus 1,254 subjects from 6 global collaborators. Sample metadata almost always included a de-identified subject ID, COVID-19 status, age in years and sex. Where HLA class I and class II types were available, the types were taken from metadata supplied by the sample provider, not from assay-based typing.

What the study reported, not specific to this receptor: How much clinical and demographic metadata was included differed by source and by participant, and the metadata was provided uncurated.

TCRbeta CDR3 regions were amplified from genomic DNA using the immunoSEQ Assay, a bias-controlled multiplex PCR. The authors' analysis ran thus. The number of nucleated cells in each sample was estimated from the amplification of reference gene primers within the assay. To quantify the absolute abundance of each unique TCRbeta CDR3 rearrangement, sequence reads were collapsed and filtered. For each sample, productive Simpson clonality was calculated as the square root of Simpson's diversity index over productive rearrangements. This is the immuneACCESS table as TCRdb keeps it, with only in-frame sequences that have V and J called. A part of the clones is gone; compared with another copy, unresolved V genes explain less than half, and the rest is unexplained. D and trimming were read from the DNA, whereas the V and J calls and clone size are those reported in that table. Within this sample are roughly 140,000 clones, with roughly 90% of them counted one time only. The ten largest clones add up to under 3% of the sample.

Termini included, the CDR3 measures 10 amino acids. This TCR was sampled from a human donor in a cohort sampled during active COVID-19. The chain is encoded by TRBV12-3 or TRBV12-4 joined to TRBJ1-1; the table's D call, TRBD1, was not checked against the DNA. Sequenced material: peripheral blood. The CDR3 protein sequence reads: CASSRAGTTQ.